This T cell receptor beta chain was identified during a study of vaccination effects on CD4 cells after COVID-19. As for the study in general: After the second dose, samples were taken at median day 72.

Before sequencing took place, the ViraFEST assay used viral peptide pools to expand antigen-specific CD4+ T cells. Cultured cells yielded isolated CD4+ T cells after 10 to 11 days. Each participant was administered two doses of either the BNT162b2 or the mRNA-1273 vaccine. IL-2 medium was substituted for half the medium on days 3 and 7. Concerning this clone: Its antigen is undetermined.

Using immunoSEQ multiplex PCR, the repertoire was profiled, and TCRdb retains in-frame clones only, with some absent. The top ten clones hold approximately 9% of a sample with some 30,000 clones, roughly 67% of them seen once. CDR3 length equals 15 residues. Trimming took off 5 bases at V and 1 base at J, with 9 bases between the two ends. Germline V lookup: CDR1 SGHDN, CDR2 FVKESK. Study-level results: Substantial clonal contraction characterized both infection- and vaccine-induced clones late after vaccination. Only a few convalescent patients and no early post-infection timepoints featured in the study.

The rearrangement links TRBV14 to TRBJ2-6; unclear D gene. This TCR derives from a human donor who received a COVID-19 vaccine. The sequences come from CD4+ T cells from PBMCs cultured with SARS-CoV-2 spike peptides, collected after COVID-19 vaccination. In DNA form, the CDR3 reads TGTGCCAGCAGCGGATTCGTATCTGGGGCCAACGTCCTGACTTTC. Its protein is CASSGFVSGANVLTF. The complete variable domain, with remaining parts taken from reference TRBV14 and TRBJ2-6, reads EAGVTQFPSHSVIEKGQTVTLRCDPISGHDNLYWYRRVMGKEIKFLLHFVKESKQDESGMPNNRFLAERTGGTYSTLKVQPAELEDSGVYFCASSGFVSGANVLTFGAGSRLTVL.